This T cell receptor (beta chain) is from a study of CD8 T cells in ankylosing spondylitis (dated 2017 in TCRdb). About the investigation overall: The study set out to find disease-linked TCR variants by profiling T cell receptor beta repertoires in ankylosing spondylitis patients and healthy donors. The full study cohort comprised 20 to 30 ankylosing spondylitis patients and 85 to 120 healthy donors. Peripheral blood was sampled, and synovial fluid was additionally collected from ankylosing spondylitis patients.

For this chain, trimming is 4 bases at the V end and 6 bases at the J end, and the number of junction bases without a gene match is 8. From its cysteine to its phenylalanine, the CDR3 spans 15 amino acids. Kept here is only the CDR3 DNA, which spans 45 bases and is read in frame from base 1. The CDR1 and CDR2 encoded by the germline V gene are SGDLS and YYNGEE. The research as a whole found: The disease-linked clones were reported as significantly enriched in matched synovial fluid samples from ankylosing spondylitis patients. In peripheral blood, the disease-linked clones were found at relatively low frequencies and had a CD8+ phenotype. Some motif variants had previously been reported in the synovial fluid and blood of reactive arthritis patients, which suggests shared mechanisms of disease initiation. A TCR beta motif made up of roughly eight highly homologous amino acid variants appeared to be characteristic of blood from ankylosing spondylitis patients.

Reads for this sample came from an Illumina HiSeq 2500. Quantitative 5'-RACE with molecular barcodes was used to prepare TCR beta libraries. On the authors' methods: To identify disease-linked TCR variants, a new computational method was used, one built on a probabilistic model of VDJ rearrangement. Through fastp at Q25 and MiXCR, TCRdb rebuilt clones from the public reads, retaining in-frame beta chains. A single entry per CDR3 protein holds the most common genes and DNA from its merged rows. The V and J calls were not made by the authors but by TCRdb's processing. The table for this sample lists 35,000 to 50,000 distinct CDR3 sequences; 3% to 4% of them were counted only once. The ten largest clones capture about 4% of the sample. This clonotype was counted at least ten times. It has no known antigen specificity. No quality values exist for individual bases; no much larger clone is one base distant.

The chain is assembled from TRBV9 and TRBJ2-2; 8 middle bases align to TRBD1. The clonotype originates from a female donor with ankylosing spondylitis or in good health (not recorded which). Source material: blood, either unsorted or a sorted T cell fraction (not recorded which). The nucleotide sequence reads TGTGCCAGCAGCCCCTGGACAGGGTCTCCCGGGGAGCTGTTTTTT. The resulting protein is CASSPWTGSPGELFF.